Listed below are T cell receptor beta chains from one sample, sequenced in a study of tumour-infiltrating T cells in Burkitt lymphoma. The assay was immunoSEQ multiplex PCR, and TCRdb's table has in-frame clones only and misses some. The sample carries about 1,300 clones, 99% recorded once. The sample comprised tumor tissue. The receptors originated from a human donor with Burkitt lymphoma. Each CDR3 is given with its conserved first and last residue. A D gene is named only where the DNA matches it firmly. The size field is filled for only some rows; it gives once, few, many or a size class.

V,size,D,J,DNA,CDR3
TRBV23-1,.,.,TRBJ1-5,TGCGCCAGCAGCCCCAGGGATCAGCCCCAGCATTTT,CASSPRDQPQHF
TRBV27,.,.,TRBJ1-1,TGTGCCAGCAGTTTTGGGGGTTTGAACACTGAAGCTTTCTTT,CASSFGGLNTEAFF
TRBV21-1,.,.,TRBJ1-1,TGTGCCAGCAGCAAAGCGGGGCAGGGGCGGAACACTGAAGCTTTCTTT,CASSKAGQGRNTEAFF
TRBV13,.,TRBD1,TRBJ1-1,TGTGCCAGCAGCCAGAGGGGACAGGCCACTGAAGCTTTCTTT,CASSQRGQATEAFF
TRBV25-1,.,.,TRBJ1-5,TGTGCCAGCAGTCCCTCAGGGACGGGTAACAATCAGCCCCAGCATTTT,CASSPSGTGNNQPQHF
TRBV9,.,.,TRBJ1-1,TGTGCCAGCAGCGTAGCCCCGCGACGAGGGTTGACTGAAGCTTTCTTT,CASSVAPRRGLTEAFF
TRBV2,.,.,TRBJ1-5,TGTGCCAGCAACTTCAGGGGACGGGATCAGCCCCAGCATTTT,CASNFRGRDQPQHF
TRBV7-2,.,.,TRBJ1-1,TGTGCCAGCAGCTTAAGGGAGAACACTGAAGCTTTCTTT,CASSLRENTEAFF
TRBV18,.,TRBD1,TRBJ2-3,TGTGCCAGCACACAGGGACAGTTAAGTACAGATACGCAGTATTTT,CASTQGQLSTDTQYF
TRBV13,.,.,TRBJ2-1,TGTGCCAGCAGCTTACAGCGTGCCCCCTACAATGAGCAGTTCTTC,CASSLQRAPYNEQFF
TRBV9,.,TRBD1,TRBJ2-3,TGTGCCAGCAGCGCACAGGGGTGGGACACAGATACGCAGTATTTT,CASSAQGWDTDTQYF
TRBV7-3,.,TRBD2,TRBJ2-3,TGTGCCAGCAGCTTAGGGCGGGGGGGAGATACGCAGTATTTT,CASSLGRGGDTQYF
TRBV4-2,.,.,TRBJ2-7,TGTGCCAGCAGCCAGGATAGCGGAAAACCTTACGAGCAGTACTTC,CASSQDSGKPYEQYF
TRBV20-1,.,.,TRBJ1-2,TGCAGTGCTAGAGAGGGGTATGGCTACACCTTC,CSAREGYGYTF
TRBV2,.,.,TRBJ2-7,TGTGCCAGCAGTGGCTCCGAGGGCCCGAGCTACGAGCAGTACTTC,CASSGSEGPSYEQYF
TRBV9,.,.,TRBJ1-1,TGTGCCAGCAGCGTAGCCTTTGATACTGAAGCTTTCTTT,CASSVAFDTEAFF
TRBV4-3,once,TRBD1,TRBJ2-4,TGCGCCAGCAGCCCGGACAGGGGACCAGCCAAAAACATTCAGTACTTC,CASSPDRGPAKNIQYF
TRBV5-6,.,.,TRBJ2-4,TGTGCCAGCAGCTTACCTAGCGAAAACATTCAGTACTTC,CASSLPSENIQYF
TRBV30,.,TRBD2,TRBJ2-1,TGTGCCTGGGGGGAAGGGGCTAGCGGATACAATGAGCAGTTCTTC,CAWGEGASGYNEQFF
TRBV4-1,.,.,TRBJ2-7,TGCGCCAGCAGCCAAATTGGGGCACCCTCCTCCTACGAGCAGTACTTC,CASSQIGAPSSYEQYF
TRBV5-6,.,TRBD2,TRBJ2-3,TGTGCCAGCAGCTTGATGGGAGGGCCAGATACGCAGTATTTT,CASSLMGGPDTQYF
TRBV18,once,.,TRBJ1-2,TGTGCCAGCTCACCCCAAGAGGCTGGCTACACCTTC,CASSPQEAGYTF
TRBV9,.,TRBD1,TRBJ2-7,TGTACCAGCAGCGCTGGACAGGATGTGAACTACGAGCAGTACTTC,CTSSAGQDVNYEQYF
TRBV10-1,.,.,TRBJ2-3,TGCGCCAGCAGCATGACCGATGGGGGCCCAGATACGCAGTATTTT,CASSMTDGGPDTQYF
TRBV6-1,.,TRBD2,TRBJ2-1,TGTGCTATAGGGACTAACTCCTACAATGAGCAGTTCTTC,CAIGTNSYNEQFF